These 21 T cell receptor beta chains originate from one sample sequenced in a study of control samples from healthy donors and cancer patients (dated by TCRdb to 2018 to 2021). Libraries were prepared through the immunoSEQ multiplex PCR assay. TCRdb took over this immuneACCESS table, retaining in-frame rearrangements with V and J assigned. Such tables are incomplete; in checked studies, under half of the missing clones stem from an unresolved V gene, and the remainder is unexplained. This sample holds fewer than 120,000 clones; over 75% were observed only once. The ten largest account for 3.5% to 4.5% of the sample. Sequences were obtained from PBMCs. The receptors shown here come from a woman aged 55-69 years with lung cancer.

The chain combines TRBV2 with TRBJ1-1; D not resolved. The V gene lost 6 bases and the J gene lost 3 bases, with 8 bases spanning the gap. The CDR3 loop spans 12 amino acids. Per germline, CDR1 SNHLY and CDR2 FYNNEI. CDR3 in DNA: TGTGCCAGCAGGGCTCAAGACACTGAAGCTTTCTTT. As protein: CASRAQDTEAFF.

This clone appeared once. J is TRBJ1-1 and V is TRBV5-1; D remains ambiguous. The V and J ends lost 4 bases and 0 bases respectively, with 13 bases between them. CDR1 and CDR2 from the germline V gene are SGHRS and YFSETQ. This CDR3 contains 15 residues. CDR3 loop: CASSLTAFMNTEAFF. The CDR3 bases are TGCGCCAGCAGCCTTACAGCGTTTATGAACACTGAAGCTTTCTTT. The entire variable domain, with the rest obtained from reference TRBV5-1 and TRBJ1-1, is as follows: KAGVTQTPRYLIKTRGQQVTLSCSPISGHRSVSWYQQTPGQGLQFLFEYFSETQRNKGNFPGRFSGRQFSNSRSEMNVSTLELGDSALYLCASSLTAFMNTEAFFGQGTRLTVV.

The chain combines TRBV6-1 with TRBJ1-2; no reliable D call. Germline V lookup: CDR1 MNHNS, CDR2 SASEGT. CDR3 size: 14 residues. V was shortened by 2 bases and J by 7 bases, with 14 bases between the two germline ends. The CDR3 DNA follows: TGTGCCAGCAGTGAACCGGCCAAGGGCTCTGGCTACACCTTC. Translating gives CASSEPAKGSGYTF.

This chain links TRBV11-1 with TRBJ1-1, with D hard to call. V lost 4 bases and J lost 2, with 14 bases in between. Per germline, CDR1 SGHAT and CDR2 FQDESV (reference sequence). CDR3 size: 15 residues. Here the CDR3 reads CASSSPTFGNTEAFF. The CDR3 coding sequence is TGTGCCAGCAGCTCTCCTACATTCGGAAACACTGAAGCTTTCTTT.

This clone was recorded a few times. This chain links TRBV11-2 with TRBJ1-6; D is possibly TRBD1 (5 bases). Germline CDR1 reads SGHAT; CDR2 reads FQNNGV. The V gene lost 2 bases and the J gene lost 7 bases, with 15 bases spanning the gap. The CDR3 has 16 amino acids. CDR3 residues: CASSLKGTGGNSPLHF. In DNA, the CDR3 is TGTGCCAGCAGCTTAAAGGGGACTGGAGGGAATTCACCCCTCCACTTT.

The J gene is TRBJ2-7, the V gene TRBV18, with 11 positions matching TRBD2. Germline CDR1 KGHSH, CDR2 LQKENI. The CDR3 runs to 15 residues. V gave up 3 bases and J gave up 3 bases; unmatched junction bases: 4. CDR3 sequence reads: CASSPRLAGSYEQYF. In DNA, the CDR3 is TGTGCCAGCTCACCGCGACTAGCGGGAAGCTACGAGCAGTACTTC.

The chain couples TRBV30 to TRBJ1-6, with 8 bases identical to TRBD1. Losses at the gene ends were 1 base for V and 5 bases for J; bases not matched to a gene: 4. This CDR3 has 15 amino acids. In germline, CDR1 is GTSNPN, CDR2 SVGIG (reference sequence). Written as DNA, the CDR3 is TGTGCCTGGAGTGCTGGACAGGGAAATAATTCACCCCTCCACTTT. This gives the protein CAWSAGQGNNSPLHF.

The genes are TRBV2 and TRBJ2-5, with unresolved D. Germline CDR1 and CDR2: SNHLY and FYNNEI. Between the trimmed V and J ends, which lost 5 bases and 1 base, there was a span of 8 bases. The CDR3 has 13 amino acids. CDR3 protein: CASSWVRQETQYF. CDR3 DNA: TGTGCCAGCAGTTGGGTCCGCCAAGAGACCCAGTACTTC.

The chain recombines TRBV19 with TRBJ2-4; 9 bases map to TRBD2. The germline V gene has CDR1 LNHDA and CDR2 SQIVND (reference sequence). There are 14 residues in the CDR3. With 5 bases clipped from V and 6 bases from J, the junction kept 5 bases outside the gene matches. CDR3: CASSGGGASNIQYF. The CDR3 DNA sequence: TGTGCCAGTAGTGGCGGGGGGGCTTCAAACATTCAGTACTTC.

The rearrangement joins TRBV2 to TRBJ1-6; possible D gene TRBD1, 5 bases. V lost 4 bases and J lost 8, with 18 bases in between. The CDR3 loop spans 16 amino acids. Germline CDR1 reads SNHLY; CDR2 reads FYNNEI. The CDR3 sequence is CASSAGRGLGDSPLHF. The DNA for the CDR3 is TGTGCCAGCAGTGCCGGACGGGGGTTGGGTGATTCACCCCTCCACTTT.

The chain has TRBV19 and TRBJ2-1; the D gene is possibly TRBD1 (5 bases). Per germline, CDR1 LNHDA and CDR2 SQIVND (reference sequence). Trimming pared 3 bases from V and 6 bases from J, leaving 12 bases between. This CDR3 comprises 14 residues. CDR3 sequence (DNA): TGTGCCAGTAGTATGGACGACAGATTCAATGAGCAGTTCTTC. Translation gives CASSMDDRFNEQFF.

This chain joins TRBV3-1 (or the pseudogene TRBV3-2) and TRBJ1-1; 8 positions match TRBD1. This CDR3 comprises 14 residues. J was trimmed by 5 bases and V by 1 base; bases with no gene match: 3. CDR1 is LGHDT and CDR2 is YNNKEL in the germline V gene (reference sequence). CDR3 residues: CASSQGQGITEAFF. DNA of the CDR3: TGTGCCAGCAGCCAAGGACAGGGGATTACTGAAGCTTTCTTT.

This clone came up once. In nucleotides, the CDR3 is TGTGCCAGCAGCGGGATGGGGGGGAGGATCAGCGGCTACACCTTC. Protein: CASSGMGGRISGYTF. This chain connects TRBV14 to TRBJ1-2; possible D gene TRBD1, 5 bases. The CDR3 contains 15 residues. V lost 5 bases and J 8 bases, leaving 21 bases between the germline ends. Germline V lookup: CDR1 SGHDN, CDR2 FVKESK.

This clone was recorded only once. The chain carries TRBV7-9 and TRBJ1-5; 7 bases line up with TRBD1. The CDR3 extends over 16 amino acids. CDR1 is SEHNR, CDR2 FQNEAQ, per germline (reference sequence). V dropped 2 bases and J dropped 6; count of bases not matched to a gene: 10. This chain's CDR3 is CASSLTNRQGSQPQHF. CDR3 DNA sequence: TGTGCCAGCAGCTTAACAAACAGACAGGGCAGTCAGCCCCAGCATTTT.

This clone was observed once. The rearrangement joins TRBV19 to TRBJ2-3; 12 positions agree with TRBD2. Germline CDR1 is LNHDA and CDR2 is SQIVND (reference sequence). The CDR3 extends over 16 amino acids. V gave up 5 bases and J gave up 5 bases; unmatched junction bases: 8. CDR3 in DNA: TGTGCCAGTAGTCCTAGCGGGAGGGCCAGGGAAGATACGCAGTATTTT. Its translation is CASSPSGRAREDTQYF. Looking up the rest from reference TRBV19 and TRBJ2-3 gives the full variable domain: DGGITQSPKYLFRKEGQNVTLSCEQNLNHDAMYWYRQDPGQGLRLIYYSQIVNDFQKGDIAEGYSVSREKKESFPLTVTSAQKNPTAFYLCASSPSGRAREDTQYFGPGTRLTVL.

The chain recombines TRBV7-9 with TRBJ2-1; D unclear. Germline loops: CDR1 SEHNR, CDR2 FQNEAQ (reference sequence). The CDR3 is 15 amino acids. V was shortened by 2 bases and J by 0 bases, with 8 bases between the two germline ends. CDR3 loop: CASSLISSSYNEQFF. The CDR3 DNA follows: TGTGCCAGCAGCTTAATAAGTAGCTCCTACAATGAGCAGTTCTTC.

The V and J genes are TRBV6-5 and TRBJ1-2; no clear D gene. The CDR3 runs to 12 residues. Germline-derived CDR1 and CDR2 are MNHEY and SVGAGI. V lost 6 bases to trimming and J lost 1 base, with 6 bases between them. The CDR3 DNA follows: TGTGCCAGCAGCATCTATAACTATGGCTACACCTTC. This translates into CASSIYNYGYTF.

This clone has only one observation. The rearrangement links TRBV6-5 to TRBJ2-3, with a weak D call TRBD1 (6 bases). Trimming left V 6 bases short and J 5 bases short, with 18 bases between. Germline V gives CDR1 MNHEY, CDR2 SVGAGI. The CDR3 consists of 15 residues. CDR3 amino acids: CASSHPGVQGDTQYF. The CDR3 DNA is TGTGCCAGCAGCCATCCAGGGGTTCAAGGAGATACGCAGTATTTT.

The V gene is TRBV7-3, the J gene TRBJ1-2; possibly TRBD1 for D (5 bases). Germline-derived CDR1 and CDR2 are SGHTA and FQGTGA. This CDR3 region has 13 residues. V dropped 5 bases and J dropped 8 bases, with 15 bases sitting between them. Written as DNA, the CDR3 is TGTGCCAGCAGCGACGGGGCCAAGACGGGCTACACCTTC. Translation: CASSDGAKTGYTF.

V usage is TRBV28 and J usage is TRBJ1-4, with D unclear. Germline CDR1 and CDR2: MDHEN and SYDVKM. CDR3 size: 15 residues. The V and J ends lost 5 bases and 0 bases respectively, with 10 bases between them. CDR3 region: CASSTATATNEKLFF. The CDR3 nucleotides read TGTGCCAGCAGTACGGCGACCGCAACTAATGAAAAACTGTTTTTT.

This clone was detected once. The DNA of the CDR3 is TGTGCCAGCAGTAACAGGGTCCAGAACTATGGCTACACCTTC. Translating gives CASSNRVQNYGYTF. This sequence joins TRBV7-9 and TRBJ1-2; maybe TRBD1 (6 bases). The CDR3 spans 14 residues. Germline values: CDR1 SEHNR, CDR2 FQNEAQ (reference sequence). Trimming shortened V by 6 bases and J by 2 bases, and 13 bases separated the two germline ends.